These 16 T cell receptor beta chains were all obtained from the same sample, sequenced in a study of blood T cell repertoires in COVID-19. Generated by immunoSEQ multiplex PCR, the TCRdb table keeps only in-frame clones and is missing some. The data show 150,000 to 200,000 clones, with around 90% seen just once and roughly 4.7% held by the top ten. Sequencing input: peripheral blood. Every receptor here comes from a human donor in a cohort sampled during active COVID-19.

This sequence joins TRBV4-2 and TRBJ1-4, with 7 bases lining up with TRBD1. The V gene end was trimmed by 4 bases and the J gene end by 2 bases; junction bases not matched to a gene: 7. Germline CDR1 is LGHNA and CDR2 is YNFKEQ. The CDR3 extends over 16 amino acids. The CDR3: CASSPRQGRTNEKLFF. CDR3 nucleotide sequence: TGTGCCAGCAGCCCCAGACAGGGACGGACTAATGAAAAACTGTTTTTT.

The chain joins TRBV28 to TRBJ2-1; 10 nucleotides match TRBD2. CDR3 length: 15 amino acids. V lost 1 base to trimming and J lost 10 bases; unmatched junction nucleotides: 7. Germline V lookup: CDR1 MDHEN, CDR2 SYDVKM. The CDR3 sequence: CASSLFLAGEFEQFF. CDR3 DNA sequence: TGTGCCAGCAGTTTATTCCTAGCGGGAGAGTTCGAGCAGTTCTTC.

The gene calls are TRBV3-1 (or the pseudogene TRBV3-2) and TRBJ2-1; tentatively, D is TRBD1 (6 bases). The CDR3 totals 16 residues. V lost 0 bases, J lost 4 bases, and 13 bases lay in between. Per germline, CDR1 LGHDT and CDR2 YNNKEL (reference sequence). The CDR3 region is CASSQESSQGYNEQFF. CDR3 in DNA: TGTGCCAGCAGCCAAGAGTCCTCCCAGGGGTACAATGAGCAGTTCTTC.

This clone was seen a few times. The V call is TRBV3-1 (or the pseudogene TRBV3-2), the J call TRBJ2-7, with 9 nucleotides matching TRBD2. CDR1 LGHDT and CDR2 YNNKEL come from the germline V gene (reference sequence). Trimming removed 5 bases from V and 2 bases from J; junction bases left unmatched: 16. The length of the CDR3 is 18 residues. CDR3 protein: CASSTAIFSGSGTYEQYF. The CDR3 DNA follows: TGTGCCAGCAGCACGGCAATCTTTAGCGGGAGTGGAACCTACGAGCAGTACTTC.

The chain uses TRBV29-1 and TRBJ2-1; 7 bases map to TRBD1. With 8 bases clipped from V and 0 bases from J, the junction kept 7 bases outside the gene matches. Germline values: CDR1 SQVTM, CDR2 ANQGSEA. The CDR3 is 14 residues long. The CDR3 sequence: CSSGRGYSYNEQFF. CDR3 DNA: TGCAGCAGCGGCAGGGGGTACTCCTACAATGAGCAGTTCTTC.

V gene TRBV18 combines with J gene TRBJ2-1; 8 bases map to TRBD1. Germline V gene lookup returns CDR1 KGHSH and CDR2 LQKENI. The CDR3 totals 16 residues. V trimming: 0 bases; J trimming: 8 bases; junction bases outside the gene matches: 9. The CDR3 region is CASSPPSIPRGHEQFF. CDR3 nucleotides: TGTGCCAGCTCACCACCGTCTATCCCCAGGGGGCATGAGCAGTTCTTC.

J is TRBJ2-5 and V is TRBV5-8; 8 bases are shared with TRBD2. This CDR3 has 15 amino acids. Germline V gives CDR1 SGHTS, CDR2 YDEGEE. After removal of 1 base from V and 5 bases from J, the junction contained 7 bases not matched to a gene. CDR3 bases: TGTGCCAGCAGCTTGATAACGGGGGGGTCCGAGACCCAGTACTTC. Amino acids: CASSLITGGSETQYF. Full variable domain (outside the CDR3, taken from reference TRBV5-8 and TRBJ2-5): EAGVTQSPTHLIKTRGQQATLRCSPISGHTSVYWYQQALGLGLQFLLWYDEGEERNRGNFPPRFSGRQFPNYSSELNVNALELEDSALYLCASSLITGGSETQYFGPGTRLLVL.

V and J are TRBV4-1 and TRBJ2-3; D perhaps matches TRBD1 (6 bases). With 0 bases removed from V and 2 bases from J, the gap between germline ends came to 15 bases. The CDR3 totals 17 residues. CDR1 and CDR2 from the germline V gene are MGHRA and YSYEKL. The DNA of the CDR3 is TGCGCCAGCAGCCAAGATAGGGGGTTGGGGACCACAGATACGCAGTATTTT. Translation: CASSQDRGLGTTDTQYF.

This clone was seen a handful of times. V gene TRBV5-1 combines with J gene TRBJ2-3; D uncertain. The germline V gene has CDR1 SGHRS and CDR2 YFSETQ. The V and J ends lost 1 base and 2 bases respectively, with 11 bases between them. The CDR3 extends over 15 amino acids. The DNA for the CDR3 is TGCGCCAGCAGCTTGTGGGCAGGTTCCACAGATACGCAGTATTTT. This translates into CASSLWAGSTDTQYF.

The rearrangement uses TRBV9 and TRBJ1-3, with 7 bases aligning to TRBD1. Per germline, CDR1 SGDLS and CDR2 YYNGEE. The CDR3 is 17 amino acids. V was clipped by 3 bases and J by 0 bases; unmatched bases: 9. CDR3 sequence: CASSAGQILHSGNTIYF. Here the CDR3 DNA reads TGTGCCAGCAGCGCGGGACAGATTCTTCACTCTGGAAACACCATATATTTT.

The V and J genes are TRBV7-8 and TRBJ2-7; TRBD1 aligns across 7 bases. V shed 5 bases, J shed 7 bases, and the junction held 8 bases outside the gene matches. Germline V gene data show CDR1 as SGHVS and CDR2 as FQNEAQ. This CDR3 region has 13 residues. The CDR3 sequence is CASSEGQIEEQYF. The CDR3 nucleotides read TGTGCCAGCAGCGAGGGACAGATTGAAGAGCAGTACTTC.

The V call is TRBV7-6, the J call TRBJ2-5, with D unclear. The germline V and J ends were trimmed by 2 bases and 10 bases, with 11 bases remaining between them. The CDR3 has 12 amino acids. CDR1 and CDR2 (germline): SGHVS, FNYEAQ. The CDR3 DNA follows: TGTGCCAGCAGCTTACCGAGAGATAGCCAGTACTTC. Translating gives CASSLPRDSQYF.

The chain links TRBV19 to TRBJ1-5; 7 bases are a match to TRBD1. Germline CDR1 is LNHDA and CDR2 is SQIVND (reference sequence). CDR3 length: 12 amino acids. J lost 5 bases, V lost 9 bases, and 4 bases had no gene match. The CDR3 DNA follows: TGTGCCAGCCACGACAGGGATCAGCCCCAGCATTTT. Translating it yields CASHDRDQPQHF.

V usage is TRBV29-1 and J usage is TRBJ2-2; 7 nucleotides match TRBD2. CDR1 and CDR2 (germline): SQVTM, ANQGSEA. The CDR3 length is 14 residues. The trim removed 4 bases at V and 8 bases at J, leaving 10 bases unmatched. CDR3 in DNA: TGCAGCGTTGCCCTAGCGGTACTTGGAGGGGAGCTGTTTTTT. Translation gives CSVALAVLGGELFF.

Concerning this clone: A read error may account for a junction end that differs from germline. The rearrangement uses TRBV9 and TRBJ2-7; TRBD2 matches at 11 bases. The CDR3 is 15 residues long. The germline V gene has CDR1 SGDLS and CDR2 YYNGEE. The CDR3 DNA is TGTGCCAGCAGCGCAGGGGGACTAGCGGATTACGAACAGTACTTC. It is translated as CASSAGGLADYEQYF. Supplemented by reference TRBV9 and TRBJ2-7, the full variable domain reads DSGVTQTPKHLITATGQRVTLRCSPRSGDLSVYWYQQSLDQGLQFLIQYYNGEERAKGNILERFSAQQFPDLHSELNLSSLELGDSALYFCASSAGGLADYEQYFGPGTRLTVT.

The rearrangement joins TRBV7-2 to TRBJ2-3, with 8 bases lining up with TRBD2. The germline CDR1 and CDR2 sequences are SGHTA and FQGNSA. The V and J ends lost 3 bases and 4 bases, in that order; junction bases with no gene match: 6. The CDR3 is 15 residues long. The DNA for the CDR3 is TGTGCCAGCAGCTTCCGGGGGGGGCCCTCAGATACGCAGTATTTT. This encodes CASSFRGGPSDTQYF.